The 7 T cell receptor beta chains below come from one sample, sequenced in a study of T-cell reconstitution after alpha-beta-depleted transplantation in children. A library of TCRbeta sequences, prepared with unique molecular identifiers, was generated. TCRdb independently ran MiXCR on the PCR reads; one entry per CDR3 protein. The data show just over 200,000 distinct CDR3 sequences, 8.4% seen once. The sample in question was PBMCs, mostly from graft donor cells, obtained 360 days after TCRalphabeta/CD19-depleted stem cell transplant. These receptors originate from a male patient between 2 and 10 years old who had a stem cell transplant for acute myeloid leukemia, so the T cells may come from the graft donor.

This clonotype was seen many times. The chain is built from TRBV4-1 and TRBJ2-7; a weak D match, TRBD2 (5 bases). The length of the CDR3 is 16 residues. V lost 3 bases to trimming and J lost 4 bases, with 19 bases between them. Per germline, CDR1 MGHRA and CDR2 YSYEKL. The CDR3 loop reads CASSQTRVPSGYEQYF. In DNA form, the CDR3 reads TGCGCCAGCAGCCAGACCCGGGTCCCGTCGGGGTACGAGCAGTACTTC.

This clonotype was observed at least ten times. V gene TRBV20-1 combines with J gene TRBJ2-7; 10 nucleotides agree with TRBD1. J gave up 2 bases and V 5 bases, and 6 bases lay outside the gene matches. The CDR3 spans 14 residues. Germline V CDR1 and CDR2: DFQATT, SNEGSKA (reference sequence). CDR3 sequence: CSAWDRGGTYEQYF. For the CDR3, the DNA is TGCAGTGCTTGGGACAGGGGTGGCACCTACGAGCAGTACTTC.

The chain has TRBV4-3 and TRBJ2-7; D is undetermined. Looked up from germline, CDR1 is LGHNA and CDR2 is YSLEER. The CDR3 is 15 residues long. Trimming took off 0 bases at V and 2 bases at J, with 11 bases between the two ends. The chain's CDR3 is CASSQDWIGTYEQYF. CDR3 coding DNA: TGCGCCAGCAGCCAAGATTGGATTGGAACCTACGAGCAGTACTTC.

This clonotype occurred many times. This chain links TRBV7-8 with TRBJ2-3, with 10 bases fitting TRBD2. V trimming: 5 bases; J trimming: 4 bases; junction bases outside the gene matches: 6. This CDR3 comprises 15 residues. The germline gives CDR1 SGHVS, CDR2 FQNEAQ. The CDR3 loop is CASSRASGSADTQYF. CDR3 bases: TGTGCCAGCAGCCGAGCTAGCGGGAGTGCAGATACGCAGTATTTT.

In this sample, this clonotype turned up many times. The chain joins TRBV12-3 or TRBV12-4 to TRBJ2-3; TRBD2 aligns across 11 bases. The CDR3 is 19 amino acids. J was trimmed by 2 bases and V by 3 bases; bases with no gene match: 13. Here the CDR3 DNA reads TGTGCCAGCAGTTTTCGGTTGGCTAGCGGGAGGCATTTCACAGATACGCAGTATTTT. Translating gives CASSFRLASGRHFTDTQYF.

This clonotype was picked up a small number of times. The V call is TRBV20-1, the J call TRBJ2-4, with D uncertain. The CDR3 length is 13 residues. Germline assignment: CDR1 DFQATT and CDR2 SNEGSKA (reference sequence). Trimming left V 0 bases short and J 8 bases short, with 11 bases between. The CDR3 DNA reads TGCAGTGCTAGAGATTCGCCCGGTGACATTCAGTACTTC. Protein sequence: CSARDSPGDIQYF.

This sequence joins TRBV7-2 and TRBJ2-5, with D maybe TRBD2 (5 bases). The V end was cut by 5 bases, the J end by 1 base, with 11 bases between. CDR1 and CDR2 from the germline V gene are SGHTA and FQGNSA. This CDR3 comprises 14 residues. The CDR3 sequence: CASSHGRGQETQYF. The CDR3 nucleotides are TGTGCCAGCAGCCACGGCCGGGGCCAAGAGACCCAGTACTTC.